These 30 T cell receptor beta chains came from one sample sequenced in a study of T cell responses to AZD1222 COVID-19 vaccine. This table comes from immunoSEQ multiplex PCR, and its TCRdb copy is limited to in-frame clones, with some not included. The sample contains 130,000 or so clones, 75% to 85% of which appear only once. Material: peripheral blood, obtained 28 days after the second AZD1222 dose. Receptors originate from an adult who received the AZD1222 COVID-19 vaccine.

This CDR3 reads CASSSITRLNTGELFF. In nucleotides, the CDR3 is TGTGCCAGCAGCTCGATCACCCGATTGAACACCGGGGAGCTGTTTTTT. The genes are TRBV7-8 and TRBJ2-2; D is undetermined. Germline CDR1 and CDR2: SGHVS and FQNEAQ. V lost 4 bases to trimming and J lost 1 base, with 13 bases between them. This CDR3 spans 16 amino acids.

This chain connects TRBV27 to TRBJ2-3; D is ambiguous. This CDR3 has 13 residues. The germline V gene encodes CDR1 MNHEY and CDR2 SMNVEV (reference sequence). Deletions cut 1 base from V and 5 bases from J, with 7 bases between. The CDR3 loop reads CASSLYWEDTQYF. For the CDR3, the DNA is TGTGCCAGCAGTTTATATTGGGAAGATACGCAGTATTTT.

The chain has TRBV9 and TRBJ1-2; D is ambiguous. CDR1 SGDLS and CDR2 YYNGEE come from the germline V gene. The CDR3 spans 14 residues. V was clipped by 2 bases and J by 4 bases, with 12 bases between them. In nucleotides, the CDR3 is TGTGCCAGCAGCGTCTCGGGCGGGATCTATGGCTACACCTTC. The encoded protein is CASSVSGGIYGYTF.

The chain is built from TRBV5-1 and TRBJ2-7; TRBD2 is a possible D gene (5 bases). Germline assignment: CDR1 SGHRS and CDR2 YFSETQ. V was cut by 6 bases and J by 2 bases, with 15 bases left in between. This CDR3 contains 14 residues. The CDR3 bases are TGCGCCAGCACCCGTGAGGGAGAGGCCTACGAGCAGTACTTC. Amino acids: CASTREGEAYEQYF.

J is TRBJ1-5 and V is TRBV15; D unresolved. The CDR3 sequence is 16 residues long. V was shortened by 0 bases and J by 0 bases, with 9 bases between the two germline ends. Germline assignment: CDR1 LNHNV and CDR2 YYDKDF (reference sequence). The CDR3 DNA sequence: TGTGCCACCAGCAGAGACAGACCCAATAGCAATCAGCCCCAGCATTTT. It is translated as CATSRDRPNSNQPQHF.

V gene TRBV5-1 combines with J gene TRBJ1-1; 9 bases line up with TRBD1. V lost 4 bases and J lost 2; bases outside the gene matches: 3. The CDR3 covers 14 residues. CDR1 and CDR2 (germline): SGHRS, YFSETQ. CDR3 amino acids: CASSTGGVNTEAFF. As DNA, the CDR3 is TGCGCCAGCAGCACAGGGGGCGTTAACACTGAAGCTTTCTTT.

CDR3 sequence: CASSLGQVRQPQHF. The CDR3 DNA follows: TGTGCCAGCAGCTTAGGACAGGTGAGGCAGCCCCAGCATTTT. V gene TRBV7-2 combines with J gene TRBJ1-5; the D gene is possibly TRBD1 (6 bases). The CDR3 consists of 14 residues. Trimming took off 1 base at V and 7 bases at J, with 11 bases between the two ends. The germline V gene encodes CDR1 SGHTA and CDR2 FQGNSA.

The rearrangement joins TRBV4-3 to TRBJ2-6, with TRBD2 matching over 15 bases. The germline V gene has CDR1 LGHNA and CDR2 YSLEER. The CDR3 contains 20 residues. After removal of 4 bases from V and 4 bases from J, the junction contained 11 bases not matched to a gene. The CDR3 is CASSLLPGTSGGSGANVLTF. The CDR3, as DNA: TGCGCCAGCAGCCTACTACCCGGGACTAGCGGGGGGTCAGGGGCCAACGTCCTGACTTTC.

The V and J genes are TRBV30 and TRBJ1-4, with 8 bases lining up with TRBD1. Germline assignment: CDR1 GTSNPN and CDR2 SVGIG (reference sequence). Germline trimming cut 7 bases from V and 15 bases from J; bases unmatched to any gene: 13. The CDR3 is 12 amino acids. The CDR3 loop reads CASRTGPIRLFF. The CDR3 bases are TGTGCCTCACGGACAGGGCCTATACGTTTGTTTTTT.

The CDR3 spells CASSKQNREQYF. The CDR3 DNA reads TGTGCCAGCAGCAAACAGAACCGCGAGCAGTACTTC. V and J are TRBV11-1 and TRBJ2-7; unclear D gene. CDR1 and CDR2 (germline): SGHAT, FQDESV (reference sequence). The CDR3 is 12 residues long. With 5 bases removed from V and 6 bases from J, the gap between germline ends came to 11 bases.

In nucleotides, the CDR3 is TGTGCCAGCATCGCAGGGCAAAGCAATCAGCCCCAGCATTTT. It is translated as CASIAGQSNQPQHF. This chain joins TRBV6-5 and TRBJ1-5, with D perhaps TRBD1 (5 bases). V lost 7 bases to trimming and J lost 1 base, with 11 bases between them. The CDR3 length is 14 residues. Germline V lookup: CDR1 MNHEY, CDR2 SVGAGI.

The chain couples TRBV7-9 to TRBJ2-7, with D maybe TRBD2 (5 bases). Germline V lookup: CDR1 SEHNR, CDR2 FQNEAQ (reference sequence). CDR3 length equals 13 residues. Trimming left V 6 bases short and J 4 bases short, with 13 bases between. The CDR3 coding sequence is TGTGCCAGCAGGGTAAGCGGTGGTTACGAGCAGTACTTC. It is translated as CASRVSGGYEQYF.

The CDR3 spells CASSLRIKNTGELFF. The CDR3 nucleotides are TGTGCCAGTAGTCTCCGCATAAAGAACACCGGGGAGCTGTTTTTT. This chain uses TRBV19 with TRBJ2-2; D is uncertain. The CDR3 covers 15 residues. Trimming took off 5 bases at V and 1 base at J, with 11 bases between the two ends. Germline V gene sequence: CDR1 LNHDA, CDR2 SQIVND (reference sequence).

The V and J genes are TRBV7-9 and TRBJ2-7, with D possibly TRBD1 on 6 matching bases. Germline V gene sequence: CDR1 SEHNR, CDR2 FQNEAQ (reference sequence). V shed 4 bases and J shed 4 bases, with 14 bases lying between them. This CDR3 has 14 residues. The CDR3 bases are TGTGCCAGCAGCTACCCAGGGGACGAATACGAGCAGTACTTC. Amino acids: CASSYPGDEYEQYF.

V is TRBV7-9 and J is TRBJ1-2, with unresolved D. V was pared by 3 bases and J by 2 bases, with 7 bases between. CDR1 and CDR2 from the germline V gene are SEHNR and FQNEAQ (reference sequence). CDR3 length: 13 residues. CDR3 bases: TGTGCCAGCAGCTTGGGCAACAACTATGGCTACACCTTC. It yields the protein CASSLGNNYGYTF.

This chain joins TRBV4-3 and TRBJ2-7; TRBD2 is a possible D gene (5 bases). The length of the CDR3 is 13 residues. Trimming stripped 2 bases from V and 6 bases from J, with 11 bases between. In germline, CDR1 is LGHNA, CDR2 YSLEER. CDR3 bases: TGCGCCAGCAGCCAAATTGGCAGCGGCGAGCAGTACTTC. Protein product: CASSQIGSGEQYF.

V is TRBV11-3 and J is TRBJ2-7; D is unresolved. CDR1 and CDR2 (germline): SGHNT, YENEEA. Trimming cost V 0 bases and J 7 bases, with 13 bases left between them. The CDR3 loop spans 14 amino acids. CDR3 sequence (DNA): TGTGCCAGCAGCTTAGATCCCTCGACGCCTGAGCAGTACTTC. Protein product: CASSLDPSTPEQYF.

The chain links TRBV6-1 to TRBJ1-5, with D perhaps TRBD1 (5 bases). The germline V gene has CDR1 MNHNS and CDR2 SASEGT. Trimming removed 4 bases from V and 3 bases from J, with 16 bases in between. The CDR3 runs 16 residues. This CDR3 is CASSGNRGTINQPQHF. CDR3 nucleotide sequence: TGTGCCAGCAGTGGCAACCGGGGGACTATCAATCAGCCCCAGCATTTT.

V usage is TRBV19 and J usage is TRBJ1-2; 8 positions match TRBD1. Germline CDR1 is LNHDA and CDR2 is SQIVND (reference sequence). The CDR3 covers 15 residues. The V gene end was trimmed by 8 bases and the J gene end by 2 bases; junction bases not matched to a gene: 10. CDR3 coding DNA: TGTGCCAGTCGGGCCAGGGGGCGCGGAAACTATGGCTACACCTTC. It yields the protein CASRARGRGNYGYTF. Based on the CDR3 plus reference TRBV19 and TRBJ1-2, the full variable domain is DGGITQSPKYLFRKEGQNVTLSCEQNLNHDAMYWYRQDPGQGLRLIYYSQIVNDFQKGDIAEGYSVSREKKESFPLTVTSAQKNPTAFYLCASRARGRGNYGYTFGSGTRLTVV.

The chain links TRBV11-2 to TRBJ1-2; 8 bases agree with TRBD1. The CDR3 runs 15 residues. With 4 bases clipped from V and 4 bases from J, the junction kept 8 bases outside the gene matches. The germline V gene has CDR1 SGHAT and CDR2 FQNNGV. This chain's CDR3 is CASSSWDRWSYGYTF. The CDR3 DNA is TGTGCCAGCAGCTCGTGGGACAGGTGGAGCTATGGCTACACCTTC.

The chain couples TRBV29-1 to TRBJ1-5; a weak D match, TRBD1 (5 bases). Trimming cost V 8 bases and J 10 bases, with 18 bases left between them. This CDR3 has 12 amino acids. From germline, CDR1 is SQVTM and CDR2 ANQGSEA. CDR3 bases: TGCAGCCCCGGGCGGGGGGTTCGACCCCAGCATTTT. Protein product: CSPGRGVRPQHF.

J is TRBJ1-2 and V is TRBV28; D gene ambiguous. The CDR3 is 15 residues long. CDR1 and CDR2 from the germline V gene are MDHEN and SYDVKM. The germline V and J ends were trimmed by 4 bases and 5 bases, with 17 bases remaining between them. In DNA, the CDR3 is TGTGCCAGCAGTTCTTCCACCGCCGGGTCATATGGCTACACCTTC. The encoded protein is CASSSSTAGSYGYTF.

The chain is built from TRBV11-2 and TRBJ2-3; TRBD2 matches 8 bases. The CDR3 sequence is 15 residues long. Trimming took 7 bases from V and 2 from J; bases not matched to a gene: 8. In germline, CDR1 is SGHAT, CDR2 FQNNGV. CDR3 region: CASTPTGGPTDTQYF. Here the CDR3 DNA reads TGTGCCAGCACACCCACGGGGGGGCCCACAGATACGCAGTATTTT.

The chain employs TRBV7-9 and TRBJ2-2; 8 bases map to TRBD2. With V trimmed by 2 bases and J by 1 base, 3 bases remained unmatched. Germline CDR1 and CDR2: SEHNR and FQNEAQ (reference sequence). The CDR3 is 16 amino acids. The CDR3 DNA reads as TGTGCCAGCAGCTTACGGGGGGGCCGGAACACCGGGGAGCTGTTTTTT. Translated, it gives CASSLRGGRNTGELFF.

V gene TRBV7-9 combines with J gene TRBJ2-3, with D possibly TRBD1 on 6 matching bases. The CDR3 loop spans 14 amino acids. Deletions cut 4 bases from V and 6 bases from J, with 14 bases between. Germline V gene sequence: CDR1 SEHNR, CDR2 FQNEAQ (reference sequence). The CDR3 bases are TGTGCCAGCAGCTCTCAACAGGGATTCGATACGCAGTATTTT. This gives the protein CASSSQQGFDTQYF.

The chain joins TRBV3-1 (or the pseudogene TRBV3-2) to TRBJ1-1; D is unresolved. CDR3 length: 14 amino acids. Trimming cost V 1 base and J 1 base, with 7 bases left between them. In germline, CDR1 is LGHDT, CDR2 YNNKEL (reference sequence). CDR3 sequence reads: CASSQVAGNTEAFF. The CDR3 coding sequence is TGTGCCAGCAGCCAAGTTGCGGGGAACACTGAAGCTTTCTTT.

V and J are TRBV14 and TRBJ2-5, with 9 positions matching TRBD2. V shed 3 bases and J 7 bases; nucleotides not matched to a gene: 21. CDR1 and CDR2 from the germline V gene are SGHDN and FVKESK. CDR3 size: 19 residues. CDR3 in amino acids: CASSQKEPSGIQRTPTQYF. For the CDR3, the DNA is TGTGCCAGCAGCCAGAAAGAGCCTAGCGGGATCCAAAGAACACCGACCCAGTACTTC.

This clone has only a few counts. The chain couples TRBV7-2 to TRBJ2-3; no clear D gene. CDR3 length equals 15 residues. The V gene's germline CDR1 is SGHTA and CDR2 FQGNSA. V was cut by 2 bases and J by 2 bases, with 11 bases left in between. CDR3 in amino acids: CASSLRHRTTDTQYF. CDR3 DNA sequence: TGTGCCAGCAGCTTAAGGCACAGAACCACAGATACGCAGTATTTT. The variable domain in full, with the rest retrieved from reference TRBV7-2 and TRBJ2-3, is GAGVSQSPSNKVTEKGKDVELRCDPISGHTALYWYRQSLGQGLEFLIYFQGNSAPDKSGLPSDRFSAERTGGSVSTLTIQRTQQEDSAVYLCASSLRHRTTDTQYFGPGTRLTVL.

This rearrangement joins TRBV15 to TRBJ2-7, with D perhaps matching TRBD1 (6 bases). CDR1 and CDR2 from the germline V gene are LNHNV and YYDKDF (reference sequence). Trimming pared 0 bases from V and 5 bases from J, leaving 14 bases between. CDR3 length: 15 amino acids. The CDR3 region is CATSRDGKGEHEQYF. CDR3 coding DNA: TGTGCCACCAGCAGAGATGGGAAGGGGGAACACGAGCAGTACTTC. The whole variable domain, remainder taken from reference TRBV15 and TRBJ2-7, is DAMVIQNPRYQVTQFGKPVTLSCSQTLNHNVMYWYQQKSSQAPKLLFHYYDKDFNNEADTPDNFQSRRPNTSFCFLDIRSPGLGDTAMYLCATSRDGKGEHEQYFGPGTRLTVT.

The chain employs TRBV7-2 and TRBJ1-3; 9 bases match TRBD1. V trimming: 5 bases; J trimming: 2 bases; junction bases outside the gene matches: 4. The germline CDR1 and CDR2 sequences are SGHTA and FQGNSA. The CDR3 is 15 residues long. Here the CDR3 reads CASSPRTGAGNTIYF. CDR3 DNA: TGTGCCAGCAGCCCCCGGACAGGGGCTGGAAACACCATATATTTT.